The source of this T cell receptor beta chain is a study of cytomegalovirus exposure and HLA in healthy donors. Germline CDR1 reads SGDLS; CDR2 reads YYNGEE. Trimming cost V 2 bases and J 2 bases; bases outside gene matches: 6. CDR3 size: 15 residues. In the PCR, 60 Vbeta and 13 Jbeta primers were used. Only in-frame clones appear in the TCRdb table, and some are missing; sequencing was by immunoSEQ multiplex PCR. This sample has approximately 100,000 clones, with about 80% found just once. The J gene is TRBJ2-5, the V gene TRBV9, with TRBD1 matching 7 bases. The sample was PBMCs. The sequence derives from a human donor in good health. CDR3 sequence reads: CASSVGRGNQETQYF. CDR3 DNA sequence: TGTGCCAGCAGCGTGGGCAGGGGGAATCAAGAGACCCAGTACTTC.